This is a list of T cell receptor beta chains from one sample in a study of shared clonotypes between healthy human individuals. Profiled with immunoSEQ multiplex PCR; TCRdb holds only in-frame clones, not every one. This table holds about 2 million clones, approximately 94% found once. The sample comprised naive CD8+ T cells sorted from blood. The receptors come from a man aged 18 to 30 in good health. The CDR3 runs from the conserved cysteine through the conserved F or W. The D gene is left open where the match is weak. Size is omitted from some rows. Given values are once, few, many or a class for expanded clones.

j_gene: TRBJ2-7; len: 13; abundance: few; d_gene: .; v_gene: TRBV5-8; CDR3nt: TGTGCCAGCAGCTTGCAGGGGTCCTACGAGCAGTACTTC; CDR3aa: CASSLQGSYEQYF
j_gene: TRBJ2-7; len: 18; abundance: .; d_gene: TRBD1; v_gene: TRBV6-1; CDR3nt: TGTGCCAGCAGTGGATACCAGGACAGGGCCACGGTATCCTACGAGCAGTACTTC; CDR3aa: CASSGYQDRATVSYEQYF
j_gene: TRBJ2-1; len: 14; abundance: .; d_gene: TRBD2; v_gene: TRBV6-5; CDR3nt: TGTGCCAGCAGTTTTAGCGGGAGGGCCAATGAGCAGTTCTTC; CDR3aa: CASSFSGRANEQFF
j_gene: TRBJ1-5; len: 16; abundance: .; d_gene: .; v_gene: TRBV7-9; CDR3nt: TGTGCCAGCAGCTCAGGGGCCGACAGGCCGGATCAGCCCCAGCATTTT; CDR3aa: CASSSGADRPDQPQHF
j_gene: TRBJ2-5; len: 13; abundance: .; d_gene: .; v_gene: TRBV27; CDR3nt: TGTGCCAGCAGTTTAGATTCGGGGGAGACCCAGTACTTC; CDR3aa: CASSLDSGETQYF
j_gene: TRBJ2-5; len: 14; abundance: .; d_gene: .; v_gene: TRBV10-1; CDR3nt: TGCGCCAGCAGTGAGTCTGCAACCCAAGAGACCCAGTACTTC; CDR3aa: CASSESATQETQYF
j_gene: TRBJ2-5; len: 15; abundance: once; d_gene: .; v_gene: TRBV28; CDR3nt: TGTGCCAGCAGTTTTTATCACGGGGGTGGGGAGACCCAGTACTTC; CDR3aa: CASSFYHGGGETQYF
j_gene: TRBJ2-7; len: 16; abundance: .; d_gene: .; v_gene: TRBV6-1; CDR3nt: TGTGCCAGCAGTGAAATCCACAGCCAGGAAGCCTACGAGCAGTACTTC; CDR3aa: CASSEIHSQEAYEQYF
j_gene: TRBJ2-3; len: 15; abundance: .; d_gene: .; v_gene: TRBV9; CDR3nt: TGTGCCAGCAGCGCTGAGCTTACTAACACAGATACGCAGTATTTT; CDR3aa: CASSAELTNTDTQYF
j_gene: TRBJ2-2; len: 13; abundance: .; d_gene: .; v_gene: TRBV7-9; CDR3nt: TGTGCCAGCAGCTTACCAGGATCCGGGGAGCTGTTTTTT; CDR3aa: CASSLPGSGELFF
j_gene: TRBJ1-6; len: 15; abundance: .; d_gene: .; v_gene: TRBV9; CDR3nt: TGTGCCAGCAGCGTGCTTGGACAGCAGGATTCACCCCTCCACTTT; CDR3aa: CASSVLGQQDSPLHF
j_gene: TRBJ2-5; len: 16; abundance: .; d_gene: .; v_gene: TRBV7-6; CDR3nt: TGTGCCAGCAGCCAAGGGGACACTTTTTACCAAGAGACCCAGTACTTC; CDR3aa: CASSQGDTFYQETQYF
j_gene: TRBJ2-2; len: 15; abundance: .; d_gene: .; v_gene: TRBV11-1; CDR3nt: TGTGCCAGCAGCTACCGCACAGGGTTCACCGGGGAGCTGTTTTTT; CDR3aa: CASSYRTGFTGELFF
j_gene: TRBJ1-4; len: 16; abundance: .; d_gene: .; v_gene: TRBV28; CDR3nt: TGTGCCAGCAGTCATTACAGCCGCGACGTGAATGAAAAACTGTTTTTT; CDR3aa: CASSHYSRDVNEKLFF
j_gene: TRBJ2-7; len: 15; abundance: .; d_gene: .; v_gene: TRBV27; CDR3nt: TGTGCCAGCAGTTTATTCCAGGGGCGCCCCTACGAGCAGTACTTC; CDR3aa: CASSLFQGRPYEQYF
j_gene: TRBJ2-1; len: 16; abundance: .; d_gene: TRBD2; v_gene: TRBV27; CDR3nt: TGTGCCAGCAGTCCGTCCGGGACTAGCATCTACAATGAGCAGTTCTTC; CDR3aa: CASSPSGTSIYNEQFF
j_gene: TRBJ2-3; len: 16; abundance: .; d_gene: TRBD1; v_gene: TRBV29-1; CDR3nt: TGCAGCGTTGAGTCGGCCTGGACAGGGAGCACAGATACGCAGTATTTT; CDR3aa: CSVESAWTGSTDTQYF
j_gene: TRBJ2-2; len: 12; abundance: .; d_gene: .; v_gene: TRBV6-6; CDR3nt: TGTGCCAGCAGTCCTCAGACCGGGGAGCTGTTTTTT; CDR3aa: CASSPQTGELFF
j_gene: TRBJ1-2; len: 16; abundance: .; d_gene: .; v_gene: TRBV2; CDR3nt: TGTGCCAGCAGTGTGGGTCGCCGGGGGGAGGACTATGGCTACACCTTC; CDR3aa: CASSVGRRGEDYGYTF
j_gene: TRBJ1-1; len: 14; abundance: .; d_gene: .; v_gene: TRBV13; CDR3nt: TGTGCCAGCAGCTTGGGACGGACGAACACTGAAGCTTTCTTT; CDR3aa: CASSLGRTNTEAFF
j_gene: TRBJ1-2; len: 13; abundance: .; d_gene: TRBD1; v_gene: TRBV27; CDR3nt: TGTGCCACCTCGGGACAGGGGGCGCCTGGCTACACCTTC; CDR3aa: CATSGQGAPGYTF
j_gene: TRBJ2-2; len: 17; abundance: .; d_gene: TRBD2; v_gene: TRBV12-5; CDR3nt: TGTGCTAGTGGCTCCCAAGACCGACTAGCGGACCCCGGGGAGCTGTTTTTT; CDR3aa: CASGSQDRLADPGELFF
j_gene: TRBJ2-7; len: 13; abundance: .; d_gene: TRBD1; v_gene: TRBV19; CDR3nt: TGTGCCAGTAGTCTTGGACAGGGGAACGAGCAGTACTTC; CDR3aa: CASSLGQGNEQYF